This T cell receptor beta chain was profiled in a study of T cells after yellow fever vaccination. This clonotype was counted a few times. Its specificity is not known. They built TCR cDNA with 5'RACE template switching, a step that put in a universal primer site and UMIs. Using its own MiXCR run on the 5' RACE reads, TCRdb lists one record per CDR3 protein. Among 170,000 or so distinct CDR3 sequences listed, approximately 6.2% were seen once. Findings of the study overall: The secondary response was weaker, and its peak arrived faster, on day 5 versus 15. Most clones from primary vaccination were detected again post-booster (around 96% CD4, roughly 91% CD8).

V shed 3 bases, J shed 6 bases, and the junction held 2 bases outside the gene matches. CDR3 length equals 14 residues. The germline CDR1 and CDR2 sequences are KGHDR and SFDVKD. The source is a man aged 18 to 30 who received the YFV17D yellow fever vaccine. Sequenced material: CD4+ T cells sorted from PBMCs, taken on the day of the first yellow fever vaccination. The rearrangement joins TRBV24-1 to TRBJ1-4; the match to TRBD1 covers 8 bases. CDR3 loop: CATSDGQGDEKLFF. The CDR3 coding sequence is TGTGCCACCAGTGATGGACAGGGTGATGAAAAACTGTTTTTT.